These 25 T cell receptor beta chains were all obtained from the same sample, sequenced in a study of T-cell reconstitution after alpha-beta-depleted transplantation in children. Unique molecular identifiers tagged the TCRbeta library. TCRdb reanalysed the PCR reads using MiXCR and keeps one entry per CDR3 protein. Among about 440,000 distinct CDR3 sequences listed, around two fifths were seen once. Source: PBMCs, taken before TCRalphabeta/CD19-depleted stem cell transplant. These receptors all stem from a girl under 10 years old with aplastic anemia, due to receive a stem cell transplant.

This CDR3 is CSASGTTDEVAKNIQYF. CDR3 bases: TGCAGCGCTTCCGGGACTACGGATGAGGTAGCCAAAAACATTCAGTACTTC. This rearrangement joins TRBV20-1 to TRBJ2-4; 7 positions match TRBD2. Germline V gives CDR1 DFQATT, CDR2 SNEGSKA (reference sequence). This CDR3 is 17 amino acids long.

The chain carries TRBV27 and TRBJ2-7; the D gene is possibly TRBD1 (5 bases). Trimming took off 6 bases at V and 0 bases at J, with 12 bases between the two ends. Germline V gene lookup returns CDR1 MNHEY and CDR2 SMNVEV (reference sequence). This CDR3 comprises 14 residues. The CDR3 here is CASSPGSVSYEQYF. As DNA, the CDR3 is TGTGCCAGCAGCCCAGGGTCTGTCTCCTACGAGCAGTACTTC.

The DNA for the CDR3 is TGCGCCAGCAGCTTGGCAATGTCGGGCCTTCTCAGCACAGATACGCAGTATTTT. It codes for CASSLAMSGLLSTDTQYF. This chain uses TRBV5-1 with TRBJ2-3; no clear D. The CDR3 runs 18 residues. The germline gives CDR1 SGHRS, CDR2 YFSETQ. Trimming stripped 0 bases from V and 0 bases from J, with 17 bases between. The entire variable domain, with the rest obtained from reference TRBV5-1 and TRBJ2-3, is as follows: KAGVTQTPRYLIKTRGQQVTLSCSPISGHRSVSWYQQTPGQGLQFLFEYFSETQRNKGNFPGRFSGRQFSNSRSEMNVSTLELGDSALYLCASSLAMSGLLSTDTQYFGPGTRLTVL.

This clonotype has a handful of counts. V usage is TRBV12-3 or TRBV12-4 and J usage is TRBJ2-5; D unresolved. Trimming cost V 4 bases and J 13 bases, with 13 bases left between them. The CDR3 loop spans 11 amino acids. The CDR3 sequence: CASSSGPSRYF. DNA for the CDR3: TGTGCCAGCAGTTCCGGGCCCTCCCGGTACTTC.

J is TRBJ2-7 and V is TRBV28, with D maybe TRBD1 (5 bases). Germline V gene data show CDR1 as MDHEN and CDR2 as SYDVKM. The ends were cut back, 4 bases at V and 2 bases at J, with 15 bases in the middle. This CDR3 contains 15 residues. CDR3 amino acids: CASSSGPKTAYEQYF. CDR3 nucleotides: TGTGCCAGCAGTTCCGGTCCCAAGACAGCCTACGAGCAGTACTTC.

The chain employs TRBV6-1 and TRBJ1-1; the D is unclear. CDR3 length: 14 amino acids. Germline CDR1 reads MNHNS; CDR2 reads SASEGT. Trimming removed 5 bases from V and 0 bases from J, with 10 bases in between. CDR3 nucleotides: TGTGCCAGCAGTCTCCGGGTCTTGAACACTGAAGCTTTCTTT. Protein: CASSLRVLNTEAFF.

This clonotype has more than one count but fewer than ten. CDR3 in amino acids: CASSAQPRETQYF. The CDR3 nucleotides read TGTGCCAGCAGTGCTCAGCCAAGAGAGACCCAGTACTTC. The rearrangement uses TRBV6-1 and TRBJ2-5, with D uncertain. The CDR3 runs 13 residues. CDR1 MNHNS and CDR2 SASEGT come from the germline V gene. V was trimmed by 4 bases and J by 4 bases, leaving 10 bases between them.

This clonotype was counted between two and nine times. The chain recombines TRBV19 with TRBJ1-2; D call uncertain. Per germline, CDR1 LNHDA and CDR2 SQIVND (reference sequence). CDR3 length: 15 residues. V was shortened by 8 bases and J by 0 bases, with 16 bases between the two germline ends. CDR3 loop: CASGLSLITNYGYTF. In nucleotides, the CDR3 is TGTGCCAGTGGACTCTCTTTAATAACTAACTATGGCTACACCTTC.

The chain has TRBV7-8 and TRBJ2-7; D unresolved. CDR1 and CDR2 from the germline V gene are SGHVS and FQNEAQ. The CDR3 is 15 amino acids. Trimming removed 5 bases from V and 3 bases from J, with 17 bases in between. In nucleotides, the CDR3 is TGTGCCAGCAGCCGTGCCTCCTGGGGTGGCTACGAGCAGTACTTC. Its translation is CASSRASWGGYEQYF.

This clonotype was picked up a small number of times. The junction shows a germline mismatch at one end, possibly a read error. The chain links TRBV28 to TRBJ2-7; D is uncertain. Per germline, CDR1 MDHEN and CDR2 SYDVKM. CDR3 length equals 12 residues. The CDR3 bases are TGTGCCAGCAGTTTACCCCCATACGGGCAGTACTTC. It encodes CASSLPPYGQYF.

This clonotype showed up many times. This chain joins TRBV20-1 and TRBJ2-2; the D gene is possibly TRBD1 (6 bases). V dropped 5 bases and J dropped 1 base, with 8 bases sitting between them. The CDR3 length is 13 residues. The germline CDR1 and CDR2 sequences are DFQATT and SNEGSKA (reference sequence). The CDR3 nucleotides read TGCAGTGCTGCGACAGGGAACACCGGGGAGCTGTTTTTT. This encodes CSAATGNTGELFF.

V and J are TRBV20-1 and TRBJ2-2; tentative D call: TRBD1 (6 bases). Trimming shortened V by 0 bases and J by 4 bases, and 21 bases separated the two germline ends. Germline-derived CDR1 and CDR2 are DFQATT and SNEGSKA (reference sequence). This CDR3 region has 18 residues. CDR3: CSARDKTRMGAGTGELFF. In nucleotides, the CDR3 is TGCAGTGCTAGAGATAAGACCAGGATGGGGGCGGGCACCGGGGAGCTGTTTTTT.

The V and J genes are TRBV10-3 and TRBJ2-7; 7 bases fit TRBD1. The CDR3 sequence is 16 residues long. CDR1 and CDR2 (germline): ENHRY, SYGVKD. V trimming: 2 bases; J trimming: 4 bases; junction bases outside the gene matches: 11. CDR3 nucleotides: TGTGCCATCAGTGAGGGGACCGGGACAGAGACATACGAGCAGTACTTC. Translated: CAISEGTGTETYEQYF.

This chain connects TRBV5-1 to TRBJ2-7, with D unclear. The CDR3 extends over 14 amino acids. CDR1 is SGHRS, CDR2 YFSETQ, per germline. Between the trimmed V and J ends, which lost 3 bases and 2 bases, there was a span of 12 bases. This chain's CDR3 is CASSSDMAAYEQYF. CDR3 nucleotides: TGCGCCAGCAGCTCCGACATGGCGGCCTACGAGCAGTACTTC.

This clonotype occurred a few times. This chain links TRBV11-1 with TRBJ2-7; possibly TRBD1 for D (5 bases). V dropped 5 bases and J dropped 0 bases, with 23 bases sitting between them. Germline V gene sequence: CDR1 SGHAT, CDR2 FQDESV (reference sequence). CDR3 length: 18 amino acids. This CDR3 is CASSHLTQDIRSSYEQYF. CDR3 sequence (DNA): TGTGCCAGCAGCCACTTGACCCAGGACATCCGTAGCTCCTACGAGCAGTACTTC. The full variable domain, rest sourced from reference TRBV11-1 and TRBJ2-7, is EAEVAQSPRYKITEKSQAVAFWCDPISGHATLYWYRQILGQGPELLVQFQDESVVDDSQLPKDRFSAERLKGVDSTLKIQPAELGDSAMYLCASSHLTQDIRSSYEQYFGPGTRLTVT.

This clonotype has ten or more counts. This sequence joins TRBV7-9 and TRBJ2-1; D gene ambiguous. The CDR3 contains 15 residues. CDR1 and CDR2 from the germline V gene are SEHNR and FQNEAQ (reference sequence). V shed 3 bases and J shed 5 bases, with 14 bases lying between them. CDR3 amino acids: CASSFSESSHNEQFF. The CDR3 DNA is TGTGCCAGCAGCTTCTCTGAATCTTCCCACAATGAGCAGTTCTTC.

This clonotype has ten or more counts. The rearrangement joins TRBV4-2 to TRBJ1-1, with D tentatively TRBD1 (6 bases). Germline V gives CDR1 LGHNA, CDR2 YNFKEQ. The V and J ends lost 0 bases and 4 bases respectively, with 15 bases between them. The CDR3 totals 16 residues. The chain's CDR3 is CASSQDMTGWGTEAFF. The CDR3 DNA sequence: TGTGCCAGCAGCCAAGATATGACAGGTTGGGGCACTGAAGCTTTCTTT.

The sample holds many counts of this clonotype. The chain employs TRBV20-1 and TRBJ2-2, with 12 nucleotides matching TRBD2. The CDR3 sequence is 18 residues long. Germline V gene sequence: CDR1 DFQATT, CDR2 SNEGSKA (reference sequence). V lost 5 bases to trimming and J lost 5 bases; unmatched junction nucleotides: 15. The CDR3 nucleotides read TGCAGTGCTCCTCACCTAGCGGGAGGGCCGATTAAGACCGGGGAGCTGTTTTTT. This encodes CSAPHLAGGPIKTGELFF.

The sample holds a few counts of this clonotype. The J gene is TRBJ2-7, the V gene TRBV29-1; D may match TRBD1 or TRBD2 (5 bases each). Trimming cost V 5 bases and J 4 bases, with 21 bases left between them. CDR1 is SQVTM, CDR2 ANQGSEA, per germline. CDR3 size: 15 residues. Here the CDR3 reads CSVNWWGRLGYEQYF. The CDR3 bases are TGCAGCGTTAATTGGTGGGGGAGATTAGGGTACGAGCAGTACTTC.

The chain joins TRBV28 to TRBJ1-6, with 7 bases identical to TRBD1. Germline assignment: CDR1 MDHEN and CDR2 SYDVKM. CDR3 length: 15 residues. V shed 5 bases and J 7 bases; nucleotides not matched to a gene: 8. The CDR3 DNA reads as TGTGCCAGCAGTCCATCGGGACAGATGAATTCACCCCTCCACTTT. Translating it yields CASSPSGQMNSPLHF.

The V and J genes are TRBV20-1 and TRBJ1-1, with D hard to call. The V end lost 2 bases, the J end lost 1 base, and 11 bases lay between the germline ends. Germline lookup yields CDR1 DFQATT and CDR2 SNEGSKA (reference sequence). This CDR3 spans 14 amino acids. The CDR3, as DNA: TGCAGTGCTAGAACCCAGGAGGGGAACACTGAAGCTTTCTTT. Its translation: CSARTQEGNTEAFF.

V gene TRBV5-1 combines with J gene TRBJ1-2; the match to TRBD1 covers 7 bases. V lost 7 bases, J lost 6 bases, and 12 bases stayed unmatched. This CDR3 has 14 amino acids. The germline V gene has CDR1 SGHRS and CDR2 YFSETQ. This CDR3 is CASGWGGGANGYTF. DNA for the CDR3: TGCGCCAGCGGCTGGGGAGGGGGCGCGAATGGCTACACCTTC. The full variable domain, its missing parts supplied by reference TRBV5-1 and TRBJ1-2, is KAGVTQTPRYLIKTRGQQVTLSCSPISGHRSVSWYQQTPGQGLQFLFEYFSETQRNKGNFPGRFSGRQFSNSRSEMNVSTLELGDSALYLCASGWGGGANGYTFGSGTRLTVV.

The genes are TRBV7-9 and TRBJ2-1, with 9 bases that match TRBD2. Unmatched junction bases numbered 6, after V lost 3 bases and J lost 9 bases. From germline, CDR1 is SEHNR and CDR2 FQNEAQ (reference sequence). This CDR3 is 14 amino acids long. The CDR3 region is CASSFIAGDSEQFF. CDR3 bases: TGTGCCAGCAGCTTCATAGCGGGAGACAGTGAGCAGTTCTTC.

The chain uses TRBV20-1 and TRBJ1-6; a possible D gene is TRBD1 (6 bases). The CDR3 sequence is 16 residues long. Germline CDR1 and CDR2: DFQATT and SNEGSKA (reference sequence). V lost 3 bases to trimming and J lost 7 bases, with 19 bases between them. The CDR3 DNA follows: TGCAGTGCTAGGGAAGTCCCAGGGGCAGAGAATTCACCCCTCCACTTT. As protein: CSAREVPGAENSPLHF.

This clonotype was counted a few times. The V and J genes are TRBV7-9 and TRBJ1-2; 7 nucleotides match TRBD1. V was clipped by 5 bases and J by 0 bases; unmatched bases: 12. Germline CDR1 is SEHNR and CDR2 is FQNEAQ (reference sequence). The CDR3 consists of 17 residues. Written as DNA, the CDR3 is TGTGCCAGCAGCCAAACTCAGCAGGGGGAAGCTAACTATGGCTACACCTTC. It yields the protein CASSQTQQGEANYGYTF.